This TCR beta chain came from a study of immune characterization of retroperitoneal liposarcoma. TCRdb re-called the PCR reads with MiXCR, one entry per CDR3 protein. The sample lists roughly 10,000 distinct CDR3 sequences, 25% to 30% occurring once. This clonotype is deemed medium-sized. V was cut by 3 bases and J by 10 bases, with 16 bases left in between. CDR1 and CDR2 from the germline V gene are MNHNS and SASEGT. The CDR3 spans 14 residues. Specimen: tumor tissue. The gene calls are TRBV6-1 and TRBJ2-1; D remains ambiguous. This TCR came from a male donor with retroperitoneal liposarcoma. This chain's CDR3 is CASSEYSISYEQFF. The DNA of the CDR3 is TGTGCCAGCAGTGAGTACTCGATCTCCTACGAGCAGTTCTTC.